This TCR beta chain was sequenced in a study of Graves' ophthalmopathy and Graves' hyperthyroidism. Points from the study as a whole: Ophthalmopathy versus stable hyperthyroidism: 13-signature model gave less than 90% sensitivity, around 81% specificity. A majority of expanded thyroid clonotypes exceeding 0.001 frequency were likewise present in blood.

This clonotype has at least ten counts. Its antigen is not known. Hyperthyroidism was classified as stable if no ophthalmopathy occurred within 18 months of follow-up. RNA transcripts provided the template for amplifying TCR beta CDR3 regions. HTBI-primed RT-PCR formed the first round, and a multiplex PCR formed the second. TCRdb fed the multiplex PCR reads into MiXCR, producing one record per CDR3 protein. The sample carries hundreds of thousands of distinct CDR3 sequences, approximately 15% recorded once. V dropped 2 bases and J dropped 3 bases, with 10 bases sitting between them. The CDR3 sequence is 14 residues long. Per germline, CDR1 SGHVS and CDR2 FQNEAQ.

This TCR was sampled from a woman aged 18-29 years with stable Graves' hyperthyroidism. The V and J genes are TRBV7-8 and TRBJ1-1, with D tentatively TRBD1 (5 bases). Sequenced material: peripheral blood. Written as DNA, the CDR3 is TGTGCCAGCAGCTTAAACGGGGGTGACACTGAAGCTTTCTTT. Translated: CASSLNGGDTEAFF. Combining the CDR3 with reference TRBV7-8 and TRBJ1-1 gives the whole variable domain GAGVSQSPRYKVAKRGQDVALRCDPISGHVSLFWYQQALGQGPEFLTYFQNEAQLDKSGLPSDRFFAERPEGSVSTLKIQRTQQEDSAVYLCASSLNGGDTEAFFGQGTRLTVV.